The present T cell receptor beta chain was sequenced within a study of Graves' ophthalmopathy and Graves' hyperthyroidism. For repertoire sequencing, the TCR beta CDR3 regions were amplified from RNA transcripts. Second-round multiplex PCR followed a first-round RT-PCR using HTBI primers. TCRdb redid the calling of the multiplex PCR reads with MiXCR, one entry per CDR3 protein. This table holds around 1.1 million distinct CDR3 sequences, 35% to 40% found once. This clonotype showed up just a few times. The clonotype comes from an adult man with Graves' hyperthyroidism. Sample: peripheral blood or thyroid tissue (not recorded which).

In DNA form, the CDR3 reads TGTGCCAGCAGTCCAACGAGCGACTATGGCTACACCTTC. Translated, it gives CASSPTSDYGYTF. The V and J genes are TRBV7-9 and TRBJ1-2, with D uncertain. Trimming took off 6 bases at V and 3 bases at J, with 11 bases between the two ends. The CDR3 loop spans 13 amino acids. Germline loops: CDR1 SEHNR, CDR2 FQNEAQ (reference sequence).